Shown below are 9 T cell receptor beta chains from a single sample sequenced in a study of blood T cell repertoires in COVID-19. Some clones are missing from TCRdb's copy, which holds only in-frame ones; the method was immunoSEQ multiplex PCR. In the table there are about 180,000 clones, about 83% of which are singletons. The sequencing sample was made of peripheral blood. The source of these receptors is a woman in her 70s with COVID-19, enrolled during active disease.

The chain carries TRBV11-3 and TRBJ1-1; D possibly corresponds to TRBD1 (5 bases). This CDR3 contains 14 residues. Trimming stripped 3 bases from V and 5 bases from J, with 13 bases between. The V gene's germline CDR1 is SGHNT and CDR2 YENEEA. CDR3 nucleotide sequence: TGTGCCAGCAGCTTGTTTTCAGGGCAGACTGAAGCTTTCTTT. It yields the protein CASSLFSGQTEAFF.

The chain joins TRBV5-5 to TRBJ1-5; weak D call: TRBD1 (5 bases). Germline V gives CDR1 SGHKS, CDR2 YYEKEE (reference sequence). The germline V and J ends were trimmed by 4 bases and 3 bases, with 17 bases remaining between them. The CDR3 consists of 16 residues. CDR3 nucleotides: TGTGCCAGCAGCCGATCCCAGGAGGGGAACAATCAGCCCCAGCATTTT. Translating it yields CASSRSQEGNNQPQHF.

The genes are TRBV4-1 and TRBJ2-1; 12 bases align to TRBD2. The CDR3 has 16 amino acids. Germline V gives CDR1 MGHRA, CDR2 YSYEKL. The ends lost 3 bases at V and 4 bases at J; junction bases unmatched: 4. CDR3 nucleotides: TGCGCCAGCAGCCAGCCTACTAGCGGGAGGTACAATGAGCAGTTCTTC. This sequence encodes CASSQPTSGRYNEQFF.

The chain has TRBV11-1 and TRBJ1-1; 8 bases line up with TRBD1. This CDR3 is built from 16 residues. CDR1 and CDR2 (germline): SGHAT, FQDESV (reference sequence). The V and J ends lost 10 bases and 2 bases, in that order; junction bases with no gene match: 15. The CDR3 DNA reads as TGTGCCACGTCGGGGACAGGAATTATCCTAAACACTGAAGCTTTCTTT. This codes for CATSGTGIILNTEAFF.

This chain uses TRBV24-1 with TRBJ1-1; D perhaps matches TRBD1 (6 bases). V was clipped by 7 bases and J by 0 bases, with 14 bases between them. The germline CDR1 and CDR2 sequences are KGHDR and SFDVKD. The CDR3 loop spans 15 amino acids. CDR3 sequence reads: CATRGPGALNTEAFF. The DNA for the CDR3 is TGTGCCACCAGGGGACCAGGGGCGTTGAACACTGAAGCTTTCTTT.

V is TRBV28 and J is TRBJ1-2; 7 nucleotides align to TRBD1. Germline V lookup: CDR1 MDHEN, CDR2 SYDVKM. V gave up 5 bases and J gave up 4 bases; unmatched junction bases: 7. CDR3 length: 14 residues. CDR3 amino acids: CASSPSGQPYGYTF. In DNA, the CDR3 is TGTGCCAGCAGTCCTTCGGGACAGCCCTATGGCTACACCTTC.

The J gene is TRBJ2-1, the V gene TRBV15, with D tentatively TRBD2 (6 bases). V was shortened by 1 base and J by 1 base, with 11 bases between the two germline ends. Germline V lookup: CDR1 LNHNV, CDR2 YYDKDF (reference sequence). This CDR3 comprises 16 residues. The CDR3 DNA sequence: TGTGCCACCAGCAGAGGTCTAGCGCAGTCCTACAATGAGCAGTTCTTC. Its translation is CATSRGLAQSYNEQFF. Full variable domain (outside the CDR3, taken from reference TRBV15 and TRBJ2-1): DAMVIQNPRYQVTQFGKPVTLSCSQTLNHNVMYWYQQKSSQAPKLLFHYYDKDFNNEADTPDNFQSRRPNTSFCFLDIRSPGLGDTAMYLCATSRGLAQSYNEQFFGPGTRLTVL.

The chain employs TRBV7-3 and TRBJ2-1, with D possibly being TRBD1 (6 bases). The CDR3 covers 15 residues. CDR1 and CDR2 (germline): SGHTA, FQGTGA. Trimming cost V 5 bases and J 0 bases, with 11 bases left between them. CDR3 DNA: TGTGCCAGCAGCAAGGGGGTCGGCTCCTACAATGAGCAGTTCTTC. Translation gives CASSKGVGSYNEQFF.

This chain links TRBV30 with TRBJ1-1; no clear D gene. CDR1 is GTSNPN, CDR2 SVGIG, per germline (reference sequence). CDR3 length equals 16 residues. Deletions cut 2 bases from V and 1 base from J, with 17 bases between. The chain's CDR3 is CAWSSLRHPGNTEAFF. In DNA, the CDR3 is TGTGCCTGGAGTAGTTTGAGACACCCTGGGAACACTGAAGCTTTCTTT.